This entry is about one TCR beta chain. Its specificity is not known. This sample is drawn from a study of Graves' ophthalmopathy and Graves' hyperthyroidism. The study's findings and limits: Among expanded thyroid clonotypes above 0.001 frequency, most also occurred in blood.

Looked up from germline, CDR1 is LNHNV and CDR2 is YYDKDF (reference sequence). The CDR3 totals 16 residues. Trimming shortened V by 3 bases and J by 2 bases, and 15 bases separated the two germline ends. The authors amplified TCR beta CDR3 regions, and they did so from RNA transcripts for repertoire sequencing. HTBI primers served in a first-round RT-PCR, which a second-round multiplex PCR followed. Using its own MiXCR run on the multiplex PCR reads, TCRdb lists one record per CDR3 protein. The profile shows 20,000 to 30,000 distinct CDR3 sequences, around 50% of them singletons. In this cohort's terms, stable hyperthyroidism meant no ophthalmopathy by 18 months of follow-up.

Input material: peripheral blood. The chain employs TRBV15 and TRBJ2-3, with a tentative D call TRBD2 (6 bases). This sequence originates from an adult woman with stable Graves' hyperthyroidism. CDR3 bases: TGTGCCACCAGCAGCCCTTTAGCGGCTTTCACAGATACGCAGTATTTT. This encodes CATSSPLAAFTDTQYF.